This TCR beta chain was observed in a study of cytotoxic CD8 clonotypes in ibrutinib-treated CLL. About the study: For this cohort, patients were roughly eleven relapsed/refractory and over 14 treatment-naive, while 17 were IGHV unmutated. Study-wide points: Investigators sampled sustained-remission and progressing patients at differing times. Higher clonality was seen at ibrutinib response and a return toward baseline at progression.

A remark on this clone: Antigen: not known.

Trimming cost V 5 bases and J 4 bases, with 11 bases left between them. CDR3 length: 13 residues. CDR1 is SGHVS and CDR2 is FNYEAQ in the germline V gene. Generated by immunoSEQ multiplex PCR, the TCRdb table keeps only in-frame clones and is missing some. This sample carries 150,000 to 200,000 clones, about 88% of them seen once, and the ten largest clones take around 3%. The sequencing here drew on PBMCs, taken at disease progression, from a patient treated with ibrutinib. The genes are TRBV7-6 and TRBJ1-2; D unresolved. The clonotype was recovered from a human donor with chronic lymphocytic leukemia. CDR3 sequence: CASSRAKTYGYTF. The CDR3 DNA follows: TGTGCCAGCAGCCGTGCAAAGACCTATGGCTACACCTTC.